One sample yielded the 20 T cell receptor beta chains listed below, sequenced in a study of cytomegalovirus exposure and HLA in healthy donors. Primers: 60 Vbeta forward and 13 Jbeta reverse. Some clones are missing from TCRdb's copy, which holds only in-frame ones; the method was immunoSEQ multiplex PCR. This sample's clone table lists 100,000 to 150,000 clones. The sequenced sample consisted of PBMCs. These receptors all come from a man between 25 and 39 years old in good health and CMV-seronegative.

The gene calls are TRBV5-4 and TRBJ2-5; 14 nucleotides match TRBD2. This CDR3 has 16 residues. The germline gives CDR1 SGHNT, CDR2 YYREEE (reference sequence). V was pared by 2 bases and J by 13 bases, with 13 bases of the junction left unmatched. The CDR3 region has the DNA TGTGCCAGCAGCTTCTCCTCGGGACTAGCGGGAGAAGGGTGGTACTTC. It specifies CASSFSSGLAGEGWYF.

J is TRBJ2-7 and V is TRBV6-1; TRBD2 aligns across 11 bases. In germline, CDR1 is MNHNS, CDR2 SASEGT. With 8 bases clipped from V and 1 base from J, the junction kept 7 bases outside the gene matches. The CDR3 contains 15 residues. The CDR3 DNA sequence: TGTGCCAGCGACCGTCTAGCGGGAGGTTCCTACGAGCAGTACTTC. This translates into CASDRLAGGSYEQYF.

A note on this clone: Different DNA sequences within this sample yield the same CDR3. DNA of the CDR3: TGTGCCACACGAGTTGACAGGGAATACGAGCAGTACTTC. It codes for CATRVDREYEQYF. This rearrangement joins TRBV2 to TRBJ2-7; 7 bases agree with TRBD1. V was clipped by 10 bases and J by 4 bases; unmatched bases: 10. Germline V CDR1 and CDR2: SNHLY, FYNNEI. The CDR3 sequence is 13 residues long.

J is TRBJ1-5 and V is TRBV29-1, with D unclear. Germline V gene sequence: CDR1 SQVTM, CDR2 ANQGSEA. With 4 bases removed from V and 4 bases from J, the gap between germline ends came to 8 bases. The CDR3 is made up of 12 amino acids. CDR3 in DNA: TGCAGCGTTGTTGTTAATAATCAGCCCCAGCATTTT. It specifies CSVVVNNQPQHF.

The CDR3 DNA reads as TGCAGCGTGGGGCGGGGACTCTCCTACGAGCAGTACTTC. Encoded protein: CSVGRGLSYEQYF. The chain employs TRBV29-1 and TRBJ2-7, with D possibly being TRBD2 (6 bases). Trimming left V 6 bases short and J 0 bases short, with 12 bases between. The CDR3 covers 13 residues. Germline V gene lookup returns CDR1 SQVTM and CDR2 ANQGSEA.

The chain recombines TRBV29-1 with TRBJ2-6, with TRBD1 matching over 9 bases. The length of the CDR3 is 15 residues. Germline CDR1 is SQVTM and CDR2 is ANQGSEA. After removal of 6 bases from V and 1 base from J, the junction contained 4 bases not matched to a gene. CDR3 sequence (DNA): TGCAGCGTGGGACAGGGACCGTCTGGGGCCAACGTCCTGACTTTC. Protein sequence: CSVGQGPSGANVLTF.

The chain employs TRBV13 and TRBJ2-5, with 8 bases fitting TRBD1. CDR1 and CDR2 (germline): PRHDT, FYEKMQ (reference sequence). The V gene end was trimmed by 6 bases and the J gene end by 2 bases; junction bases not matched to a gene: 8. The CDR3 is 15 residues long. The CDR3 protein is CASSRQGMKQETQYF. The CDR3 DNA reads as TGTGCCAGCAGTAGACAGGGGATGAAACAAGAGACCCAGTACTTC.

The DNA for the CDR3 is TGTGCCAGTAGCAACTCAGGGATTCAGGACGAGCAGTACTTC. This codes for CASSNSGIQDEQYF. This chain connects TRBV19 to TRBJ2-7; TRBD1 might be the D (5 bases). Trimming took off 6 bases at V and 5 bases at J, with 17 bases between the two ends. The CDR3 is 14 residues long. CDR1 LNHDA and CDR2 SQIVND come from the germline V gene (reference sequence). Full variable domain (rest looked up from reference TRBV19 and TRBJ2-7): DGGITQSPKYLFRKEGQNVTLSCEQNLNHDAMYWYRQDPGQGLRLIYYSQIVNDFQKGDIAEGYSVSREKKESFPLTVTSAQKNPTAFYLCASSNSGIQDEQYFGPGTRLTVT.

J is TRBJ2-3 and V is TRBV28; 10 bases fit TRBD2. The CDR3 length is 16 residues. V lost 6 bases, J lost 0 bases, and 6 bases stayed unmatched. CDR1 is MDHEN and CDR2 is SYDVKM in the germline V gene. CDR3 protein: CASSSSTSGSTDTQYF. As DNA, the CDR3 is TGTGCCAGCAGCTCCTCGACTAGCGGGAGCACAGATACGCAGTATTTT.

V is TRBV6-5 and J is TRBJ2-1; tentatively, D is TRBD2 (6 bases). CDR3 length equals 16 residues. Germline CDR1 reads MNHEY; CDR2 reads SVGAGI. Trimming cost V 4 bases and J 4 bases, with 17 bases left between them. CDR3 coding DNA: TGTGCCAGCAGTTCCCCGCGGGGCCAGAATTACAATGAGCAGTTCTTC. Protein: CASSSPRGQNYNEQFF.

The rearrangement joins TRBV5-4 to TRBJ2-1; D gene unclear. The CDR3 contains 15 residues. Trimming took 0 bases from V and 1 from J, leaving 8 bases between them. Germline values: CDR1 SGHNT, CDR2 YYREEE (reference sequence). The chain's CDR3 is CASSLESISYNEQFF. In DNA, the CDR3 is TGTGCCAGCAGCTTGGAGAGCATTTCCTACAATGAGCAGTTCTTC.

The chain's CDR3 is CASSFRGATETQYF. In DNA, the CDR3 is TGTGCCAGCAGTTTCCGGGGGGCTACAGAGACCCAGTACTTC. The V gene is TRBV27, the J gene TRBJ2-5; D is perhaps TRBD2 (7 bases). In germline, CDR1 is MNHEY, CDR2 SMNVEV (reference sequence). V was pared by 3 bases and J by 4 bases, with 12 bases between. The CDR3 consists of 14 residues.

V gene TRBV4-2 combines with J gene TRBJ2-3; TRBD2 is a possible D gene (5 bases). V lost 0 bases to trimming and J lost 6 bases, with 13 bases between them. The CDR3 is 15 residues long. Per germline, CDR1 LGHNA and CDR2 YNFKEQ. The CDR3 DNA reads TGTGCCAGCAGCCAAGAATGGACTGGCGGGGATACGCAGTATTTT. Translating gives CASSQEWTGGDTQYF.

The CDR3 DNA follows: TGTGCCAGCAGCTTACTAGCGGGAATGGCTGAGCAGTTCTTC. Its protein is CASSLLAGMAEQFF. The chain carries TRBV11-2 and TRBJ2-1; 9 bases agree with TRBD2. V trimming: 2 bases; J trimming: 9 bases; junction bases outside the gene matches: 5. CDR3 length equals 14 residues. CDR1 is SGHAT and CDR2 is FQNNGV in the germline V gene. Using reference TRBV11-2 and TRBJ2-1 for the parts outside the CDR3, the full variable domain is EAGVAQSPRYKIIEKRQSVAFWCNPISGHATLYWYQQILGQGPKLLIQFQNNGVVDDSQLPKDRFSAERLKGVDSTLKIQPAKLEDSAVYLCASSLLAGMAEQFFGPGTRLTVL.

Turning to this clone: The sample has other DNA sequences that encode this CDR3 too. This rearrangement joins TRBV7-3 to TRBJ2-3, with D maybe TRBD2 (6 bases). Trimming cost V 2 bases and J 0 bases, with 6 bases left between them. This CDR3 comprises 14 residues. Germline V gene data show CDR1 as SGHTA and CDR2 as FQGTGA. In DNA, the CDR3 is TGTGCCAGCAGCTTAGCGGGGAGCACAGATACGCAGTATTTT. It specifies CASSLAGSTDTQYF.

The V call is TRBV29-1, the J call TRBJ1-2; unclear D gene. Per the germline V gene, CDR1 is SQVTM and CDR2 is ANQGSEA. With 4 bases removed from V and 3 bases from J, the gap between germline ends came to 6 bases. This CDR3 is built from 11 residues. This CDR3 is CSVVIDYGYTF. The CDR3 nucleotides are TGCAGCGTTGTCATTGACTATGGCTACACCTTC.

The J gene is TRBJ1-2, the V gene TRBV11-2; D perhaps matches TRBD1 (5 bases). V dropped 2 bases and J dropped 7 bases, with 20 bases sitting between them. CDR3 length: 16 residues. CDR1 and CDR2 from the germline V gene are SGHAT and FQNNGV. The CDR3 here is CASSLIWAGFSGGYTF. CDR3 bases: TGTGCCAGCAGCTTAATTTGGGCAGGGTTTAGTGGTGGCTACACCTTC.

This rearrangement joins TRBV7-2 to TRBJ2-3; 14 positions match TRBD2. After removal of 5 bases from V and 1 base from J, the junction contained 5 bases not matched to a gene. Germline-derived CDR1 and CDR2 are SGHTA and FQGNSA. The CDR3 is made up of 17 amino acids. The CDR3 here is CASSPGLAGAGTDTQYF. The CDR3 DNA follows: TGTGCCAGCAGCCCGGGACTAGCGGGAGCGGGCACAGATACGCAGTATTTT.

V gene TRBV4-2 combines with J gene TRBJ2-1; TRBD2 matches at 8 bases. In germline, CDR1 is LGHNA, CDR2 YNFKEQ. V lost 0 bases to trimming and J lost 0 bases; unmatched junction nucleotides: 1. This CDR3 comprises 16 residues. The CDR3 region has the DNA TGTGCCAGCAGCCAAGATCGGGGGGGCTCCTACAATGAGCAGTTCTTC. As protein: CASSQDRGGSYNEQFF.

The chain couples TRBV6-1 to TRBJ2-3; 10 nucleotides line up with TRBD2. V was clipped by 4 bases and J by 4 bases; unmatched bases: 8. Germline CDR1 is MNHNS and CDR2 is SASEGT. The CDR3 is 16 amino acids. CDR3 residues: CASSVNLAGVADTQYF. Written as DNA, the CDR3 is TGTGCCAGCAGTGTTAACCTAGCGGGAGTCGCAGATACGCAGTATTTT.